The source of this T cell receptor beta chain is a study of shared clonotypes between healthy human individuals. Some clones are missing from TCRdb's copy, which holds only in-frame ones; the method was immunoSEQ multiplex PCR. The repertoire has 630,000 or so clones, roughly 98% of them found once; the top ten carry less than 0.35%. Germline CDR1 and CDR2: MGHRA and YSYEKL. The V segment lost 0 bases and the J segment 7 bases; nucleotides outside the gene matches: 12. This CDR3 comprises 17 residues. It was CD45RO-negative cells, positively selected for CCR7, that made up naive CD8 cells, with terminally differentiated effector memory CD45RA+ cells excluded.

This TCR came from a man aged 30 to 39 in good health. This chain links TRBV4-1 with TRBJ2-1; 7 positions agree with TRBD2. Source material: naive CD8+ T cells sorted from blood. The CDR3 protein is CASSQDSVGGSGNEQFF. CDR3 nucleotide sequence: TGCGCCAGCAGCCAAGACTCCGTGGGCGGGAGTGGGAATGAGCAGTTCTTC.